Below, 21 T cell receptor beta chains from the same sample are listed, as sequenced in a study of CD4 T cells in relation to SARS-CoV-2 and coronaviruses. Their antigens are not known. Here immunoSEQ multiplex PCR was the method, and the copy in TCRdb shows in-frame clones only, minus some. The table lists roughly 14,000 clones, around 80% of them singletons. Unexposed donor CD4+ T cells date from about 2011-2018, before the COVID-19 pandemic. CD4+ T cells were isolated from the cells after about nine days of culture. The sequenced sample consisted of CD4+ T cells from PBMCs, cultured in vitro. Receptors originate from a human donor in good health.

The CDR3 reads CSIQTSGANVLTF. The CDR3, as DNA: TGCAGCATCCAAACGTCTGGGGCCAACGTCCTGACTTTC. The chain has TRBV29-1 and TRBJ2-6; D unresolved. Trimming removed 8 bases from V and 1 base from J, with 9 bases in between. Looked up from germline, CDR1 is SQVTM and CDR2 is ANQGSEA. This CDR3 has 13 amino acids.

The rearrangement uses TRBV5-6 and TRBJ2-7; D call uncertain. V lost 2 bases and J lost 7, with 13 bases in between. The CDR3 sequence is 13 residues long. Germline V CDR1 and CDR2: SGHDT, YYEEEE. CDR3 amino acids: CASSFQPREEQYF. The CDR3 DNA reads TGTGCCAGCAGCTTCCAGCCGCGAGAAGAGCAGTACTTC.

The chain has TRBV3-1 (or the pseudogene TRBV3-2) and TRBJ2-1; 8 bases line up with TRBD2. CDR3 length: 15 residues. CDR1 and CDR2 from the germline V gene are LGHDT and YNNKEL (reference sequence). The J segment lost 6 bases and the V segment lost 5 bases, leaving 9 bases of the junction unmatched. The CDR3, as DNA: TGTGCCAGCAGCTCCCTTACCGGGACTAGCAATGAGCAGTTCTTC. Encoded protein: CASSSLTGTSNEQFF.

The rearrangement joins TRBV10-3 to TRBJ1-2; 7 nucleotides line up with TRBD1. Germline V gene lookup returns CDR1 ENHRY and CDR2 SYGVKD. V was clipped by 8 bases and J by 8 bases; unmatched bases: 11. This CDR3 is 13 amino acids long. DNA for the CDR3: TGTGCCATCGGACGAACAGGGGAATACGGCTACACCTTC. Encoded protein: CAIGRTGEYGYTF.

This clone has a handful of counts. CDR3 coding DNA: TGTGCCAGCAGCTCACCCCCAGGGACAGGGGGAAGTAATTCACCCCTCCACTTT. This codes for CASSSPPGTGGSNSPLHF. The chain uses TRBV7-9 and TRBJ1-6, with 11 bases that match TRBD1. Unmatched junction bases numbered 11, after V lost 4 bases and J lost 6 bases. Germline assignment: CDR1 SEHNR and CDR2 FQNEAQ (reference sequence). CDR3 length: 18 amino acids.

CDR3 in DNA: TGTGCCACCAGCTCCGGGACAGACTATGGCTACACCTTC. Its translation is CATSSGTDYGYTF. V and J are TRBV15 and TRBJ1-2; 7 nucleotides agree with TRBD1. The CDR3 length is 13 residues. CDR1 and CDR2 (germline): LNHNV, YYDKDF (reference sequence). V shed 5 bases and J 3 bases; nucleotides not matched to a gene: 3.

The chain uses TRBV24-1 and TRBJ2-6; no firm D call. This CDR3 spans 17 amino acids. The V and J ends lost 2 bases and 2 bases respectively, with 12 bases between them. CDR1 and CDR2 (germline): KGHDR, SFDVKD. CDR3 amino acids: CATSDSSGVPGANVLTF. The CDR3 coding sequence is TGTGCCACCAGTGATTCGAGTGGGGTCCCTGGGGCCAACGTCCTGACTTTC.

The CDR3 sequence: CASSLALSAGGSPLHF. The CDR3 DNA is TGTGCCAGCAGCTTGGCCTTGAGCGCCGGGGGATCACCCCTCCACTTT. The rearrangement uses TRBV5-4 and TRBJ1-6; a possible D gene is TRBD1 (5 bases). This CDR3 spans 16 amino acids. Per germline, CDR1 SGHNT and CDR2 YYREEE (reference sequence). Trimming removed 0 bases from V and 10 bases from J, with 17 bases in between.

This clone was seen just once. The DNA for the CDR3 is TGTGCCATCACCCCGACAGGGGGTTATCTTGACACCGGGGAGCTGTTTTTT. Translating gives CAITPTGGYLDTGELFF. The rearrangement joins TRBV10-3 to TRBJ2-2, with 9 bases lining up with TRBD1. The CDR3 extends over 17 amino acids. Germline trimming cut 7 bases from V and 3 bases from J; bases unmatched to any gene: 12. Germline CDR1 ENHRY, CDR2 SYGVKD.

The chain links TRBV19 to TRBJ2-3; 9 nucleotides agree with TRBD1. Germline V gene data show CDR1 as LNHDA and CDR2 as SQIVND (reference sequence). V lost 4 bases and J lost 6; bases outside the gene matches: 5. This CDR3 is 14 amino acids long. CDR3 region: CASSSGTGRDTQYF. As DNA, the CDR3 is TGTGCCAGTAGTAGCGGGACAGGGCGCGATACGCAGTATTTT.

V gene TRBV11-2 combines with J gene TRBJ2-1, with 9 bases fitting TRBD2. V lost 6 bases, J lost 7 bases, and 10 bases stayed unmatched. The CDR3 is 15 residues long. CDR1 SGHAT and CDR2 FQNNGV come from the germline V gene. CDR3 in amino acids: CASRRDRLAVNEQFF. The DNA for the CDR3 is TGTGCCAGCAGGAGAGACCGACTAGCGGTAAATGAGCAGTTCTTC.

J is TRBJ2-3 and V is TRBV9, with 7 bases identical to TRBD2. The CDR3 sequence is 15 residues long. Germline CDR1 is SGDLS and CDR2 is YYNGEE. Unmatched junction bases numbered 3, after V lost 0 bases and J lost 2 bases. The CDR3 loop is CASSVGLADTDTQYF. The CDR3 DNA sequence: TGTGCCAGCAGCGTAGGACTAGCAGACACAGATACGCAGTATTTT.

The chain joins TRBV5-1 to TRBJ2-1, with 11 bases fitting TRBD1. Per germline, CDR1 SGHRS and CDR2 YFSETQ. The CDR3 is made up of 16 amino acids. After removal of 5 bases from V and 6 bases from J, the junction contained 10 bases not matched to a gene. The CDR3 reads CASSEVGTGGVNEQFF. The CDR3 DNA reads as TGCGCCAGCAGTGAAGTTGGGACAGGGGGTGTCAATGAGCAGTTCTTC.

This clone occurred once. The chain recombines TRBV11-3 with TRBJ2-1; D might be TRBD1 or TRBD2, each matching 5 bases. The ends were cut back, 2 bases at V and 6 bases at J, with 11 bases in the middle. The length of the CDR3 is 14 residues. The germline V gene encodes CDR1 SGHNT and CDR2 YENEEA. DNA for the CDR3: TGTGCCAGCAGCTTAATGGGGGTAGGCAATGAGCAGTTCTTC. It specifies CASSLMGVGNEQFF. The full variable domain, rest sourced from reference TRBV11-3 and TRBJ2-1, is EAGVVQSPRYKIIEKKQPVAFWCNPISGHNTLYWYLQNLGQGPELLIRYENEEAVDDSQLPKDRFSAERLKGVDSTLKIQPAELGDSAVYLCASSLMGVGNEQFFGPGTRLTVL.

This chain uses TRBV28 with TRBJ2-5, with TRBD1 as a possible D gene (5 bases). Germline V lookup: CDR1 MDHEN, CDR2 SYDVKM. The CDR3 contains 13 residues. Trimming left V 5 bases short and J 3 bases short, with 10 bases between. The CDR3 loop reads CASSAPTEETQYF. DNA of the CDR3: TGTGCCAGCAGTGCCCCGACAGAAGAGACCCAGTACTTC. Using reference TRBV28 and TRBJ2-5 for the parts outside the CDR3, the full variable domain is DVKVTQSSRYLVKRTGEKVFLECVQDMDHENMFWYRQDPGLGLRLIYFSYDVKMKEKGDIPEGYSVSREKKERFSLILESASTNQTSMYLCASSAPTEETQYFGPGTRLLVL.

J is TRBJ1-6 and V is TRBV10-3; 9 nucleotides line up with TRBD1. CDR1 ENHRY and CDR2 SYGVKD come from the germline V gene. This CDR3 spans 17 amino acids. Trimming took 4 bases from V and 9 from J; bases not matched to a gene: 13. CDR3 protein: CAISAGSTGGGGSPLHF. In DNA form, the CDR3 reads TGTGCCATCAGTGCGGGATCGACAGGGGGTGGAGGTTCACCCCTCCACTTT.

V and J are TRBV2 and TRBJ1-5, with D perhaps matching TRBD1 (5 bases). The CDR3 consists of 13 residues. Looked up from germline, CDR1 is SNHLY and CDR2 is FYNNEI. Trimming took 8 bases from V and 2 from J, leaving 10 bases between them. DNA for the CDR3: TGTGCCAGCTCCGGGGACGGCAATCAGCCCCAGCATTTT. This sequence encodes CASSGDGNQPQHF.

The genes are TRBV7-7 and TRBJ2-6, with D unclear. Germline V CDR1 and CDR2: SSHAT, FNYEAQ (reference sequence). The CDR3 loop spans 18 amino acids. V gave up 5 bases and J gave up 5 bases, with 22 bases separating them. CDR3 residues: CASSANFKCQSRANVLTF. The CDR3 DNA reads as TGTGCCAGCAGCGCTAACTTTAAGTGCCAAAGTCGGGCCAACGTCCTGACTTTC.

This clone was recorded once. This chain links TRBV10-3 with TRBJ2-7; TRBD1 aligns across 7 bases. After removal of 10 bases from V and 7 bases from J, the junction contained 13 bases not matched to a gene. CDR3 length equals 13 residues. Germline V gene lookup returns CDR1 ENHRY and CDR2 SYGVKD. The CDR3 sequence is CATQATGTEEQYF. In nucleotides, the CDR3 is TGTGCCACCCAAGCGACTGGGACAGAGGAGCAGTACTTC.

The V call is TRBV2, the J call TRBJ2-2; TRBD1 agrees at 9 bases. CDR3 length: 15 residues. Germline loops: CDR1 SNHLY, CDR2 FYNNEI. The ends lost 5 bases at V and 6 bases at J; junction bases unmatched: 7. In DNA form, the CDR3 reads TGTGCCAGCAGTCGTACGGGACAGGGCCCCGGGGAGCTGTTTTTT. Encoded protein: CASSRTGQGPGELFF. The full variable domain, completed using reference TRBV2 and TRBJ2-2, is EPEVTQTPSHQVTQMGQEVILRCVPISNHLYFYWYRQILGQKVEFLVSFYNNEISEKSEIFDDQFSVERPDGSNFTLKIRSTKLEDSAMYFCASSRTGQGPGELFFGEGSRLTVL.

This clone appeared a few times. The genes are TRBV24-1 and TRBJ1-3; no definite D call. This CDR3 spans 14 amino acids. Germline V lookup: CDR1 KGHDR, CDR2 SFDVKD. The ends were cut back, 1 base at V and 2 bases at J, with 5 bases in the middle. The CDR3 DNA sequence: TGTGCCACCAGTGATTTAAAGGCTGGAAACACCATATATTTT. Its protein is CATSDLKAGNTIYF.